In this sample, the clone carrying this T cell receptor beta chain turned up a few times. Its antigen is not known. This sample was included in a study of cytomegalovirus exposure and HLA in healthy donors. Notes on the study in general: Most TCR sequences were rare, but some public TCRs occurred in many donors. Of the V segments, some could not be distinguished, including TRBV6-2 and TRBV6-3, and were excluded. As was reported, the HLA-A and HLA-B alleles of most subjects were accurately predicted from TCR beta sequences. The CMV antigen specificity of a few CMV-associated chains was confirmed through in vitro analysis.

The PCR ran on 60 Vbeta and 13 Jbeta primers. Only in-frame clones appear in the TCRdb table, and some are missing; sequencing was by immunoSEQ multiplex PCR. The data contain over 80,000 clones, 65% to 80% of them singletons. Germline loops: CDR1 SGHTS, CDR2 YDEGEE. This CDR3 is 14 amino acids long. Unmatched junction bases numbered 3, after V lost 4 bases and J lost 2 bases. The V call is TRBV5-8, the J call TRBJ1-5; the match to TRBD1 covers 7 bases. The sequence derives from a woman in her 70s in good health and CMV-seropositive. Sequencing was done on a sample of PBMCs. CDR3 coding DNA: TGTGCCAGCAGCGACAGGGTTGGCAATCAGCCCCAGCATTTT. The encoded protein is CASSDRVGNQPQHF.